The sequence of this T cell receptor beta chain was determined in a study of OX40 agonist ivuxolimab in advanced cancers. The study's findings and limits: Relative to CD4+ cells, CD8+ T cells on average had more expanded clones.

Assay: immunoSEQ multiplex PCR; the TCRdb copy retains only in-frame clones and omits some. The table shows 75,000 to 95,000 clones, with about 91% occurring only once. Notes on this clone: The antigen remains unidentified.

Sequenced here: CD4+ or CD8+ T cells sorted from blood, sampled in a trial of the OX40 agonist ivuxolimab. The TCR sequence derives from an adult with an advanced solid tumor such as melanoma, head and neck, liver or kidney cancer.

Here the CDR3 reads CASSLKVSGNTIYF. DNA for the CDR3: TGTGCCAGCAGTTTGAAGGTCTCTGGAAACACCATATATTTT. The chain has TRBV28 and TRBJ1-3; D uncertain. The CDR3 extends over 14 amino acids. The germline gives CDR1 MDHEN, CDR2 SYDVKM. Trimming stripped 3 bases from V and 0 bases from J, with 6 bases between.